The 27 T cell receptor beta chains below all came from one sample that was sequenced in a study of CXCR3-negative and CXCR3-positive naive CD8 T cells. Findings of the study overall: Relative to CXCR3-negative naive cells, CXCR3-positive naive cells had more hydrophobic TRB CDR3s.

Their antigens are not known. It was by 5' RACE with UMI labels that the TRB cDNA libraries were prepared. TCRdb re-analyzed the 5' RACE reads; it lists each CDR3 protein once, without DNA. Seen in this sample are around 120,000 distinct CDR3 sequences; the ten most common clones hold approximately 0.54%. The sample was naive CXCR3+ CD8+ T cells from blood. Sample subset: CD45RO-CCR7+CD27+CD95- naive CD8+ T cells expressing CXCR3 (TNR3+). The receptors stem from a human donor in good health. Some clones in this sample may be carry-over from other donors' samples.

The chain employs TRBV7-2 and TRBJ2-7; TCRdb's assignment of TRBD1 cannot be checked, as there is no DNA. CDR1 is SGHTA and CDR2 is FQGNSA in the germline V gene. The length of the CDR3 is 16 residues. This CDR3 is CASSLAPGTGGYEQYF.

The chain links TRBV7-8 to TRBJ2-7; TCRdb selects TRBD1, and the lack of DNA leaves this call unchecked. CDR1 SGHVS and CDR2 FQNEAQ come from the germline V gene. The CDR3 length is 15 residues. The CDR3 sequence is CASSSRQGRVLEQYF.

The CDR3 spells CSVGEVSIARPTDTQYF. The V and J genes are TRBV29-1 and TRBJ2-3; checking the TCRdb D call of TRBD1 is not possible without DNA. The CDR3 is 17 residues long. CDR1 and CDR2 from the germline V gene are SQVTM and ANQGSEA.

This chain connects TRBV12-3 or TRBV12-4 to TRBJ1-2; TCRdb selects TRBD1, and the lack of DNA leaves this call unchecked. The CDR3 is 15 amino acids. The CDR3 loop reads CASSEDPSGGYGYTF.

The chain joins TRBV7-9 to TRBJ1-1; checking the TCRdb D call of TRBD1 is not possible without DNA. Germline V CDR1 and CDR2: SEHNR, FQNEAQ (reference sequence). CDR3 length equals 13 residues. CDR3 residues: CASSTGQGSMAFF.

V and J are TRBV7-9 and TRBJ1-5. Looked up from germline, CDR1 is SEHNR and CDR2 is FQNEAQ (reference sequence). The CDR3 contains 15 residues. This chain's CDR3 is CASSLGAGNNQPQHF.

J is TRBJ1-2 and V is TRBV4-3. The CDR3 has 17 residues. The germline gives CDR1 LGHNA, CDR2 YSLEER. The CDR3 region is CASSQDQTGIAGYGYTF.

V gene TRBV20-1 combines with J gene TRBJ1-5. Per the germline V gene, CDR1 is DFQATT and CDR2 is SNEGSKA (reference sequence). The CDR3 is 15 amino acids. The CDR3 loop is CSARVSDSSNQPQHF.

The J gene is TRBJ2-7, the V gene TRBV19; TCRdb's D call, TRBD1, is unchecked because there is no DNA. The CDR3 runs 14 residues. CDR1 LNHDA and CDR2 SQIVND come from the germline V gene (reference sequence). The CDR3 reads CASSPGGSLDEQYF.

The J gene is TRBJ1-1, the V gene TRBV25-1. Germline assignment: CDR1 MGHDK and CDR2 SYGVNS. The length of the CDR3 is 11 residues. The CDR3 reads CASSVSAEAFF.

The rearrangement joins TRBV29-1 to TRBJ2-2. Germline-derived CDR1 and CDR2 are SQVTM and ANQGSEA. The CDR3 runs 12 residues. This chain's CDR3 is CSVRGSTGELFF.

The chain carries TRBV20-1 and TRBJ2-1; TCRdb's D call, TRBD2, is unchecked because there is no DNA. Germline assignment: CDR1 DFQATT and CDR2 SNEGSKA (reference sequence). This CDR3 is 15 amino acids long. CDR3: CSARNPGLADNEQFF.

J is TRBJ2-7 and V is TRBV25-1; TCRdb returns TRBD1, unconfirmable since there is no DNA. There are 11 residues in the CDR3. Germline V CDR1 and CDR2: MGHDK, SYGVNS. This CDR3 is CASTNGGKQYF.

V usage is TRBV7-2 and J usage is TRBJ2-7; checking the TCRdb D call of TRBD1 is not possible without DNA. This CDR3 spans 14 amino acids. CDR1 and CDR2 from the germline V gene are SGHTA and FQGNSA. The CDR3 protein is CASSLFPQLYEQYF.

This chain links TRBV21-1 with TRBJ2-5; TCRdb reports TRBD1, a call that lacks DNA to check it against. TRBV21-1 is flagged as a pseudogene. The CDR3 has 15 residues. The CDR3 region is CASSDGRGRKETQYF.

This chain links TRBV10-2 with TRBJ1-1; TCRdb designates TRBD1, a call that cannot be tested without DNA. The germline V gene has CDR1 WSHSY and CDR2 SAAADI. The CDR3 covers 14 residues. The CDR3 here is CASVLGAGSFGAFF.

The CDR3 here is CASSPPGTHCTNYGYTF. The V and J genes are TRBV7-7 and TRBJ1-2; the D call of TRBD1 rests on TCRdb alone, since no DNA is present to check it. In germline, CDR1 is SSHAT, CDR2 FNYEAQ (reference sequence). The CDR3 runs to 17 residues.

The chain links TRBV5-1 to TRBJ1-2; TCRdb's D call, TRBD1, is unchecked because there is no DNA. Per the germline V gene, CDR1 is SGHRS and CDR2 is YFSETQ. The CDR3 extends over 13 amino acids. CDR3: CASSDGPGYGYTF.

The genes are TRBV10-3 and TRBJ2-5; TCRdb's D call, TRBD1, is unchecked because there is no DNA. This CDR3 has 14 amino acids. The germline gives CDR1 ENHRY, CDR2 SYGVKD. CDR3 sequence: CAISEEGTAETQYF.

The chain has TRBV16 and TRBJ2-3. CDR1 is KGHSY, CDR2 FQNENV, per germline. The CDR3 spans 16 residues. CDR3 region: CASSQLPGWSTDTQYF.

The chain is built from TRBV4-1 and TRBJ2-2; there is no DNA to check the TCRdb D call of TRBD1. CDR3 length: 15 residues. Germline V gene data show CDR1 as MGHRA and CDR2 as YSYEKL. The CDR3 here is CASSQVPSSTGELFF.

Here the CDR3 reads CASRRGATNEKLFF. This chain connects TRBV7-9 to TRBJ1-4. The CDR3 spans 14 residues. In germline, CDR1 is SEHNR, CDR2 FQNEAQ (reference sequence).

The chain recombines TRBV29-1 with TRBJ1-2; TCRdb gives TRBD1 as the D gene, but with no DNA this cannot be confirmed. CDR1 and CDR2 (germline): SQVTM, ANQGSEA. This CDR3 spans 11 amino acids. The CDR3 is CSAGDRGGYTF.

The rearrangement uses TRBV29-1 and TRBJ1-1; TCRdb's D call of TRBD1 is untestable without DNA. The CDR3 is made up of 15 amino acids. Germline values: CDR1 SQVTM, CDR2 ANQGSEA. The CDR3 loop reads CSVRDSAYSDTEAFF. Full variable domain (outside the CDR3, taken from reference TRBV29-1 and TRBJ1-1): SAVISQKPSRDICQRGTSLTIQCQVDSQVTMMFWYRQQPGQSLTLIATANQGSEATYESGFVIDKFPISRPNLTFSTLTVSNMSPEDSSIYLCSVRDSAYSDTEAFFGQGTRLTVV.

The chain combines TRBV9 with TRBJ2-3; TCRdb returns TRBD1, unconfirmable since there is no DNA. Germline V gene data show CDR1 as SGDLS and CDR2 as YYNGEE. This CDR3 region has 15 residues. Here the CDR3 reads CASSDGAGSTDTQYF. Drawing the rest from reference TRBV9 and TRBJ2-3, the complete variable domain is DSGVTQTPKHLITATGQRVTLRCSPRSGDLSVYWYQQSLDQGLQFLIQYYNGEERAKGNILERFSAQQFPDLHSELNLSSLELGDSALYFCASSDGAGSTDTQYFGPGTRLTVL.

The V and J genes are TRBV27 and TRBJ1-5; with no DNA, the TCRdb D assignment of TRBD1 cannot be verified. The CDR3 has 14 residues. Germline-derived CDR1 and CDR2 are MNHEY and SMNVEV (reference sequence). The CDR3 loop is CASSLRGFYQPQHF.

The chain joins TRBV27 to TRBJ1-4; as DNA is missing, the TRBD1 call by TCRdb cannot be tested. The CDR3 extends over 16 amino acids. Germline V lookup: CDR1 MNHEY, CDR2 SMNVEV (reference sequence). CDR3 residues: CASRPPGTTTNEKLFF.